The 17 T cell receptor beta chains in this list originate from one sample, sequenced in a study of early T cells in non-severe SARS-CoV-2 infection. TCRdb reanalysed the 5' RACE reads using MiXCR and keeps one entry per CDR3 protein. Among approximately 23,000 distinct CDR3 sequences listed, about 4.1% were seen once. Sequencing used whole blood. The receptor source for this set is an adult who was a healthcare worker with PCR-confirmed SARS-CoV-2 infection or an uninfected control (not recorded which).

This clonotype was seen ten or more times. The chain couples TRBV29-1 to TRBJ2-7; 7 bases agree with TRBD2. Germline trimming cut 6 bases from V and 1 base from J; bases unmatched to any gene: 3. The CDR3 sequence is 12 residues long. CDR1 is SQVTM and CDR2 is ANQGSEA in the germline V gene. CDR3 nucleotides: TGCAGCGTCAGGACTAGTTCCTACGAGCAGTACTTC. Translation gives CSVRTSSYEQYF.

Ten or more counts support this clonotype. V usage is TRBV5-1 and J usage is TRBJ1-1; D perhaps matches TRBD1 (5 bases). Trimming cost V 3 bases and J 4 bases, with 16 bases left between them. The CDR3 is made up of 15 amino acids. The germline gives CDR1 SGHRS, CDR2 YFSETQ. The CDR3 bases are TGCGCCAGCAGCTCCCAGCAGGGTTTCCCCACTGAAGCTTTCTTT. Its protein product is CASSSQQGFPTEAFF. The full variable domain, with the rest looked up from reference TRBV5-1 and TRBJ1-1, is KAGVTQTPRYLIKTRGQQVTLSCSPISGHRSVSWYQQTPGQGLQFLFEYFSETQRNKGNFPGRFSGRQFSNSRSEMNVSTLELGDSALYLCASSSQQGFPTEAFFGQGTRLTVV.

In this sample, this clonotype turned up many times. The rearrangement links TRBV7-8 to TRBJ2-1; no clear D gene. The CDR3 extends over 14 amino acids. CDR1 is SGHVS and CDR2 is FQNEAQ in the germline V gene. V was pared by 3 bases and J by 2 bases, with 8 bases between. The CDR3 here is CASSFSGPYNEQFF. CDR3 bases: TGTGCCAGCAGCTTTTCGGGTCCCTACAATGAGCAGTTCTTC.

The chain employs TRBV7-2 and TRBJ1-2; the D is unclear. The V gene lost 2 bases and the J gene lost 0 bases, with 10 bases spanning the gap. The CDR3 runs 15 residues. Germline V gene sequence: CDR1 SGHTA, CDR2 FQGNSA. CDR3 region: CASSLNNLANYGYTF. The DNA for the CDR3 is TGTGCCAGCAGCTTAAATAACCTAGCTAACTATGGCTACACCTTC.

This clonotype was picked up many times. The rearrangement links TRBV7-9 to TRBJ1-2; D remains ambiguous. Germline values: CDR1 SEHNR, CDR2 FQNEAQ (reference sequence). CDR3 length equals 13 residues. Trimming shortened V by 5 bases and J by 1 base, and 8 bases separated the two germline ends. As DNA, the CDR3 is TGTGCCAGCAGCACCACTGATAACTATGGCTACACCTTC. Residues: CASSTTDNYGYTF.

In this sample, this clonotype turned up many times. CDR3 nucleotides: TGTGCCAGCAGTCAGCGCACGGCGACGAACACTGAAGCTTTCTTT. Its protein is CASSQRTATNTEAFF. This sequence joins TRBV27 and TRBJ1-1; no reliable D call. This CDR3 has 15 residues. Trimming took off 5 bases at V and 1 base at J, with 14 bases between the two ends. CDR1 MNHEY and CDR2 SMNVEV come from the germline V gene (reference sequence).

This clonotype is termed medium-sized. CDR3 bases: TGTGCCAGCAGCAACCACTGGGGGCTGAACACCGGGGAGCTGTTTTTT. Its translation: CASSNHWGLNTGELFF. The chain recombines TRBV21-1 with TRBJ2-2; the D call in the table, TRBD1, was not verified against the DNA. TRBV21-1 is given as a pseudogene. The CDR3 sequence is 16 residues long.

Judged by abundance, this clonotype is medium-sized. The chain combines TRBV6-2 or TRBV6-3 with TRBJ1-2; D gene uncertain. The length of the CDR3 is 15 residues. The germline gives CDR1 MNHEY, CDR2 SVGEGT. V shed 2 bases and J shed 0 bases, with 10 bases lying between them. In DNA form, the CDR3 reads TGTGCCAGCAGTTACCGACGGATAGCTAACTATGGCTACACCTTC. This encodes CASSYRRIANYGYTF.

This clonotype was detected a few times. This sequence joins TRBV11-2 and TRBJ2-3; D remains unclear. Germline values: CDR1 SGHAT, CDR2 FQNNGV. V lost 3 bases, J lost 4 bases, and 8 bases lay in between. The CDR3 sequence is 13 residues long. The CDR3: CASSFDRPDTQYF. CDR3 DNA sequence: TGTGCCAGCAGCTTCGACCGACCAGATACGCAGTATTTT.

This clonotype was seen ten or more times. This sequence joins TRBV10-1 and TRBJ2-5; 8 bases map to TRBD2. V shed 4 bases, J shed 5 bases, and the junction held 0 bases outside the gene matches. From germline, CDR1 is WNHNN and CDR2 SYGVQD (reference sequence). The CDR3 runs to 12 residues. The CDR3 DNA is TGCGCCAGCAGTGGGACTAGCGAGACCCAGTACTTC. It translates to CASSGTSETQYF.

This sequence joins TRBV24-1 and TRBJ1-3; 7 bases map to TRBD1. The CDR3 is 15 residues long. Per germline, CDR1 KGHDR and CDR2 SFDVKD. The J segment lost 2 bases and the V segment lost 3 bases, leaving 3 bases of the junction unmatched. This chain's CDR3 is CATSDPRGPGNTIYF. The CDR3, as DNA: TGTGCCACCAGTGATCCGAGGGGGCCTGGAAACACCATATATTTT.

This clonotype was counted many times. V and J are TRBV19 and TRBJ2-5, with D perhaps matching TRBD2 (5 bases). This CDR3 is built from 13 residues. The germline V gene has CDR1 LNHDA and CDR2 SQIVND (reference sequence). Between the trimmed V and J ends, which lost 8 bases and 0 bases, there was a span of 10 bases. This chain's CDR3 is CASAEVYQETQYF. In DNA, the CDR3 is TGTGCCAGTGCGGAGGTGTACCAAGAGACCCAGTACTTC.

V and J are TRBV12-3 or TRBV12-4 and TRBJ1-1; TRBD1 matches at 8 bases. V was clipped by 6 bases and J by 7 bases; unmatched bases: 4. The CDR3 is 12 amino acids. The CDR3 is CASRGQGFEAFF. The CDR3 DNA follows: TGTGCCAGCAGAGGACAGGGTTTTGAAGCTTTCTTT.

This clonotype was seen many times. The chain uses TRBV6-4 and TRBJ2-3; 7 bases map to TRBD1. Germline V gene data show CDR1 as MRHNA and CDR2 as SNTAGT. V was pared by 6 bases and J by 3 bases, with 9 bases of the junction left unmatched. This CDR3 contains 15 residues. In DNA, the CDR3 is TGTGCCAGCAGCCCAGGGGGTTCCACGACAGATACGCAGTATTTT. It encodes CASSPGGSTTDTQYF.

This clonotype was counted ten times or more. The J gene is TRBJ1-1, the V gene TRBV14; D ambiguous. This CDR3 is 12 amino acids long. The germline CDR1 and CDR2 sequences are SGHDN and FVKESK. The V end was cut by 1 base, the J end by 5 bases, with 5 bases between. The CDR3 loop is CASSQVQTEAFF. CDR3 sequence (DNA): TGTGCCAGCAGCCAAGTGCAGACTGAAGCTTTCTTT.

This clonotype was recorded at least ten times. This chain links TRBV6-6 with TRBJ1-1, with D tentatively TRBD1 (5 bases). CDR1 is MNHNY, CDR2 SVGAGI, per germline (reference sequence). V lost 6 bases, J lost 5 bases, and 13 bases lay in between. CDR3 size: 13 residues. CDR3 residues: CASRPNGGTEAFF. DNA of the CDR3: TGTGCCAGCAGGCCGAACGGGGGGACTGAAGCTTTCTTT.

This clonotype was detected ten times or more. This chain links TRBV7-2 with TRBJ2-7; possible D gene TRBD2, 6 bases. Germline CDR1 reads SGHTA; CDR2 reads FQGNSA. The CDR3 length is 15 residues. V was clipped by 4 bases and J by 0 bases, with 13 bases between them. The chain's CDR3 is CASSSGRNRSYEQYF. CDR3 nucleotides: TGTGCCAGCAGCTCCGGGAGAAACCGCTCCTACGAGCAGTACTTC.